Sequencing of this T cell receptor beta chain was carried out in a study of beta chain features in type 1 diabetes listed by TCRdb under 2018. About the study as a whole: No differences in mean age, gender distribution, total cell number or subset yield were found between patients and healthy donors. A total of roughly 98,000,000 sorted cells were examined across all samples, and RNA yield correlated strongly with the number of cells per subset. The study compared TCRB repertoires of sorted circulating CD4+ T cell subsets between recently diagnosed type 1 diabetes patients and matched healthy donors. Naive and central memory subsets were obtained from all 30 or so donors, but regulatory and stem cell-like memory subsets were isolated from only 8 patients and about 8 healthy donors. The paper's findings and limits, for the study overall: In all four CD4+ subsets, TCRB CDR3 length was moderately but significantly shorter in type 1 diabetes patients. Naive, central memory and regulatory TCRB repertoires appeared more similar among patients than among healthy donors. Shorter templates might be favored by PCR, yet because patient and control samples were amplified and corrected together, any such skew would affect both groups equally. Patients with type 1 diabetes made fewer insertions and deleted more nucleotides at VDJ recombination sites, implying thymic rearrangement abnormalities. Only small numbers of individuals were included in the HLA sub-analyses, which left unresolved whether HLA type had any influence on TCRB rearrangement. Because cDNA was sequenced instead of genomic DNA, highly expressing activated cells could be over-represented, though the groups showed no difference in activation or CD3 levels.

The entire isolated RNA was reverse transcribed using the High Capacity cDNA Reverse Transcription Kit, and thus expressed TCRB transcripts were sequenced. Deep immunoSEQ sequencing was applied to naive, central memory and regulatory T cell samples, giving an average of approximately 3.8 million total reads per sample. After sorted cells were lysed in RLT buffer, RNA was extracted with DNase-treated RNeasy Micro or Mini kits, with the choice depending on cell number. Each cell subset was processed separately to prevent cross-contamination, with patient and healthy donor samples processed together. TCRB sequences were amplified from cDNA with the immunoSEQ multiplex PCR, producing 87-bp fragments spanning the CDR3 region. Sequencing of the amplicons was done on the Illumina HiSeq platform. The authors processed their data as follows. PCR bias was corrected computationally using synthetic template baselines, and reads within Hamming distance 2 were collapsed, with unmergeable singletons discarded. Reads were aligned to IMGT to assign V, D and J genes, CDR3 length, and insertions or deletions at six rearrangement sites. Clonotype counts were normalized to sorted cell number within each subset before computing true diversity and Gini coefficients with the tcR R package. The overlap coefficient, calculated on TCRB nucleotide sequences, was used to quantify repertoire sharing. Out-of-frame TCRB sequences from naive cells were analyzed as a proxy for the pre-selection repertoire. In its TCRdb copy, this immuneACCESS table keeps in-frame sequences only and misses some clones. Where compared with another copy, unresolved V genes explain less than half of these, and the others have no known cause. V and J calls and clone size are those listed in that table; D and trimming were worked out from the DNA. The sample yields over 200,000 clones; roughly 10% were counted once. The biggest ten clones account for about 0.018% of the sample.

As for this clone: What antigen it recognizes has not been identified. No much larger clone is present one base from it, and per-base qualities are unavailable.

V and J are truncated by 6 bases and 0 bases respectively, leaving an intervening sequence of 8 bases. CDR1 is given as SGHTA and CDR2 as FQGTGA, both from the germline V gene. There are 13 amino acids in the CDR3, from cysteine to phenylalanine inclusive. Just the 39-base CDR3 DNA is kept, in frame starting at base 1. From each donor, a single peripheral blood sample of about 100 mL on average was drawn into heparinised tubes. Naive, central memory, regulatory and stem cell-like memory CD4+ T cells were sorted on a BD FACSAria II using a panel including CD45RO, CCR7, CD25, CD127, CD95 and CD27. Every sorted population had a purity above 98%. PBMCs were separated immediately by Lymphoprep density gradient centrifugation and were stained directly, without being cultured. So that batch effects would be minimized, each experiment stained and sorted samples in pairs, pairing one healthy donor with one patient.

What was sequenced was naive CD4+ T cells from blood. In light of the paper, this sample's cell subset or site label describes: true naive CD4+ T cells. The sequence is built from TRBV7-3 and TRBJ1-1, with the D gene not confidently named. This sequence was found in a man aged 25 to 40 with type 1 diabetes. CDR3 reads: CASRGQVNTEAFF. The nucleotide sequence reads TGTGCCAGCAGAGGCCAGGTGAACACTGAAGCTTTCTTT.